Presented here are 9 T cell receptor beta chains from one specimen sequenced in a study of T cell responses to AZD1222 COVID-19 vaccine. Sequencing used immunoSEQ multiplex PCR; TCRdb keeps in-frame clones, though not all of them. The sample holds 120,000 to 150,000 clones, more than 80% seen once. The specimen comprised peripheral blood, sampled 28 days after the second dose of the MenACWY control vaccine. The receptors derive from an adult who received the MenACWY meningococcal vaccine as a control.

This clone was seen just once. The chain links TRBV4-3 to TRBJ1-2; D remains ambiguous. V dropped 0 bases and J dropped 2 bases, with 10 bases sitting between them. Germline V gene sequence: CDR1 LGHNA, CDR2 YSLEER. The CDR3 consists of 15 residues. The CDR3 spells CASSQEVKGNYGYTF. The CDR3 DNA sequence: TGCGCCAGCAGCCAAGAGGTTAAGGGAAACTATGGCTACACCTTC.

The chain has TRBV6-5 and TRBJ2-2; possible D gene TRBD2, 6 bases. V shed 1 base and J shed 4 bases, with 13 bases lying between them. Germline V gene lookup returns CDR1 MNHEY and CDR2 SVGAGI. CDR3 length equals 16 residues. The CDR3 sequence: CASSYLGLGGTGELFF. For the CDR3, the DNA is TGTGCCAGCAGTTACTTGGGTCTCGGGGGCACCGGGGAGCTGTTTTTT.

This chain uses TRBV2 with TRBJ1-2, with 7 bases lining up with TRBD1. The germline gives CDR1 SNHLY, CDR2 FYNNEI. The CDR3 contains 15 residues. J gave up 2 bases and V 5 bases, and 8 bases lay outside the gene matches. The DNA for the CDR3 is TGTGCCAGCAGTATGATTAGGGGGCAAAACTATGGCTACACCTTC. It codes for CASSMIRGQNYGYTF.

The chain joins TRBV7-3 to TRBJ2-3; D ambiguous. The V and J ends lost 2 bases and 6 bases respectively, with 12 bases between them. Germline V gene data show CDR1 as SGHTA and CDR2 as FQGTGA. The CDR3 loop spans 14 amino acids. The CDR3 nucleotides are TGTGCCAGCAGCTTACGGACCCACAGCGATACGCAGTATTTT. Amino acid sequence: CASSLRTHSDTQYF.

The V call is TRBV3-1 (or the pseudogene TRBV3-2), the J call TRBJ1-5; no reliable D call. The CDR3 length is 15 residues. Germline assignment: CDR1 LGHDT and CDR2 YNNKEL (reference sequence). Trimming removed 4 bases from V and 2 bases from J, with 12 bases in between. DNA of the CDR3: TGTGCCAGCAGCCCCGGGGTTGGTGGCAATCAGCCCCAGCATTTT. It translates to CASSPGVGGNQPQHF.

The chain uses TRBV28 and TRBJ1-5, with 7 bases lining up with TRBD1. CDR3 length: 16 amino acids. V shed 1 base and J 2 bases; nucleotides not matched to a gene: 5. The germline V gene has CDR1 MDHEN and CDR2 SYDVKM. This CDR3 is CASSLFGQEGNQPQHF. The CDR3 coding sequence is TGTGCCAGCAGTTTATTTGGACAGGAAGGCAATCAGCCCCAGCATTTT.

The chain couples TRBV5-1 to TRBJ1-6; D might be TRBD1 (6 bases). The CDR3 is 15 amino acids. Per germline, CDR1 SGHRS and CDR2 YFSETQ. V shed 0 bases and J shed 5 bases, with 9 bases lying between them. The CDR3 region has the DNA TGCGCCAGCAGCTTGGCCCCAGGGGATAATTCACCCCTCCACTTT. It specifies CASSLAPGDNSPLHF.

V is TRBV9 and J is TRBJ1-1; D might be TRBD1 (6 bases). Looked up from germline, CDR1 is SGDLS and CDR2 is YYNGEE. The CDR3 contains 15 residues. V lost 4 bases, J lost 4 bases, and 17 bases lay in between. As DNA, the CDR3 is TGTGCCAGCAGCCCTGGGACCCTGGGGGCCACTGAAGCTTTCTTT. This gives the protein CASSPGTLGATEAFF. The whole variable domain, filled in from reference TRBV9 and TRBJ1-1, reads DSGVTQTPKHLITATGQRVTLRCSPRSGDLSVYWYQQSLDQGLQFLIQYYNGEERAKGNILERFSAQQFPDLHSELNLSSLELGDSALYFCASSPGTLGATEAFFGQGTRLTVV.

The V call is TRBV2, the J call TRBJ2-1; D perhaps matches TRBD2 (7 bases). Germline CDR1 SNHLY, CDR2 FYNNEI. The V gene lost 1 base and the J gene lost 5 bases, with 18 bases spanning the gap. There are 17 residues in the CDR3. The CDR3 region has the DNA TGTGCCAGCAGTGAAGTATGGGCAGGGGCGGGGGACAATGAGCAGTTCTTC. It is translated as CASSEVWAGAGDNEQFF.